These T cell receptor beta chains were read from a single sample in a study of T cell responses to AZD1222 COVID-19 vaccine. Using immunoSEQ multiplex PCR, the repertoire was profiled, and TCRdb retains in-frame clones only, with some absent. The table includes roughly 96,000 clones, around nine tenths detected once. Specimen: peripheral blood, collected 28 days after the second AZD1222 dose. Source of these receptors: an adult who received the AZD1222 COVID-19 vaccine. The CDR3 runs from the conserved cysteine through the conserved F or W. D genes are given only for firm matches. Only part of the rows carry a size: once, few, many, or a class if the clone is expanded.

TRBV5-1	.	TRBJ1-1	.	13	CASTWEGGTEAFF	TGCGCCAGCACCTGGGAGGGTGGGACTGAAGCTTTCTTT
TRBV7-3	TRBD2	TRBJ2-5	.	17	CASSSTGLAGAQETQYF	TGTGCCAGCAGCTCAACGGGACTAGCGGGGGCCCAAGAGACCCAGTACTTC
TRBV6-2/TRBV6-3	.	TRBJ2-1	.	12	CASSFAEGEQFF	TGTGCCAGCAGTTTCGCCGAGGGGGAGCAGTTCTTC
TRBV7-2	.	TRBJ2-3	.	13	CASSFQVPDTQYF	TGTGCCAGCAGCTTTCAAGTACCAGATACGCAGTATTTT
TRBV27	.	TRBJ2-7	once	15	CASRFRGTRDYEQYF	TGTGCCAGCAGATTCAGGGGGACTAGGGACTACGAGCAGTACTTC
TRBV27	.	TRBJ2-7	once	16	CASSLRRELRSYEQYF	TGTGCCAGCAGTTTAAGGCGGGAACTTCGATCCTACGAGCAGTACTTC
TRBV6-6	TRBD2	TRBJ2-3	.	19	CASSPLLGAGDRSEDTQYF	TGTGCCAGCAGTCCCCTATTGGGCGCGGGGGACCGAAGCGAAGATACGCAGTATTTT
TRBV9	TRBD1	TRBJ2-2	once	16	CASSEQGVGSTGELFF	TGTGCCAGCAGCGAACAGGGGGTCGGGTCCACCGGGGAGCTGTTTTTT
TRBV5-1	.	TRBJ1-3	once	17	CASSLDSPRTGGNTIYF	TGCGCCAGCAGCTTGGACAGCCCGAGAACTGGAGGAAACACCATATATTTT
TRBV11-2	.	TRBJ2-3	.	13	CASSLSLGDTQYF	TGTGCCAGCAGCTTATCGTTGGGTGATACGCAGTATTTT
TRBV28	.	TRBJ2-5	.	13	CASRLPGTTLEYF	TGTGCCAGCAGACTTCCTGGGACGACCCTGGAGTACTTC
TRBV7-6	.	TRBJ1-1	.	14	CASSLGGRNTEAFF	TGTGCCAGCAGCTTAGGAGGGAGGAACACTGAAGCTTTCTTT
TRBV5-1	.	TRBJ2-4	.	14	CASSPGGSWNIQYF	TGCGCCAGCAGCCCGGGGGGCAGCTGGAACATTCAGTACTTC
TRBV28	TRBD2	TRBJ2-3	.	16	CASSPGLAGYTDTQYF	TGTGCCAGCAGCCCTGGACTAGCCGGGTACACAGATACGCAGTATTTT
TRBV18	TRBD1	TRBJ2-7	.	14	CASSPDRSSYEQYF	TGTGCCAGCTCACCGGACAGGAGCTCCTACGAGCAGTACTTC
TRBV29-1	.	TRBJ1-2	.	13	CSVEDRGRYGYTF	TGCAGCGTTGAAGATCGAGGGCGCTATGGCTACACCTTC
TRBV7-2	.	TRBJ1-1	.	15	CASSPWDTRNTEAFF	TGTGCCAGCAGCCCGTGGGACACCAGGAACACTGAAGCTTTCTTT
TRBV6-5	TRBD1	TRBJ1-1	.	15	CASRRTGAISTEAFF	TGTGCCAGCAGGCGGACAGGGGCGATCTCCACTGAAGCTTTCTTT
TRBV21-1	.	TRBJ2-5	.	9	CASSKVQYF	TGTGCCAGCAGCAAAGTCCAGTACTTC
TRBV30	TRBD2	TRBJ2-1	.	15	CAWSLGLAGKNEQFF	TGTGCCTGGAGTCTAGGACTAGCGGGCAAAAATGAGCAGTTCTTC
TRBV10-3	TRBD1	TRBJ1-1	.	17	CAISEGGTGSGNTEAFF	TGTGCCATCAGTGAGGGGGGGACAGGATCGGGGAACACTGAAGCTTTCTTT
TRBV25-1	TRBD2	TRBJ2-2	.	16	CASSESRLAGTGELFF	TGTGCCAGCAGTGAATCGCGCCTAGCGGGCACCGGGGAGCTGTTTTTT
TRBV19	TRBD2	TRBJ2-5	.	14	CASSVSGGAETQYF	TGTGCCAGTAGTGTTAGCGGGGGTGCGGAGACCCAGTACTTC
TRBV2	.	TRBJ1-1	.	13	CASSVGLNTEAFF	TGTGCCAGCAGTGTGGGGTTGAACACTGAAGCTTTCTTT
TRBV7-9	.	TRBJ1-1	.	13	CASSSQGNTEAFF	TGTGCCAGCAGTTCCCAGGGAAACACTGAAGCTTTCTTT
TRBV2	TRBD1	TRBJ1-2	.	12	CASTRDSYGYTF	TGTGCCAGCACCCGGGACAGCTATGGCTACACCTTC
TRBV20-1	TRBD2	TRBJ2-7	.	21	CSASDSPGTSGVNLDFYEQYF	TGCAGTGCTAGTGATTCACCCGGGACTAGCGGGGTTAACTTAGATTTCTACGAGCAGTACTTC
TRBV5-1	.	TRBJ1-2	.	13	CASSLGQNYGYTF	TGCGCCAGCAGCTTGGGACAGAACTATGGCTACACCTTC
TRBV27	.	TRBJ1-6	.	14	CASSSEAYNSPLHF	TGTGCCAGCAGTTCAGAGGCATATAATTCACCCCTCCACTTT
TRBV7-9	.	TRBJ1-5	.	17	CASSLVGGYPSNQPQHF	TGTGCCAGCAGCTTAGTGGGGGGGTACCCGAGCAATCAGCCCCAGCATTTT
TRBV5-1	.	TRBJ2-2	.	14	CASSFTANTGELFF	TGCGCCAGCAGCTTCACAGCCAACACCGGGGAGCTGTTTTTT
TRBV27	.	TRBJ2-2	.	12	CASSFDTGELFF	TGTGCCAGCAGTTTTGATACCGGGGAGCTGTTTTTT
TRBV24-1	.	TRBJ1-5	.	12	CATSDRNQPQHF	TGTGCCACCAGTGATCGGAATCAGCCCCAGCATTTT
TRBV29-1	.	TRBJ2-1	.	14	CSGIGQLNYNEQFF	TGCAGCGGGATCGGACAGCTAAACTACAATGAGCAGTTCTTC
TRBV4-3	TRBD1	TRBJ1-2	.	13	CASSRWSQGAFTF	TGCGCCAGCAGCCGGTGGAGTCAGGGGGCCTTCACCTTC
TRBV5-1	TRBD2	TRBJ2-3	.	14	CASSLPGGGDTQYF	TGCGCCAGCAGCTTGCCGGGAGGTGGAGATACGCAGTATTTT
TRBV19	.	TRBJ1-1	few	14	CASSIVPSTYEAFF	TGTGCCAGTAGTATAGTCCCTTCAACCTATGAAGCTTTCTTT
TRBV15	TRBD1	TRBJ1-1	.	17	CATSRAGQGFMNTEAFF	TGTGCCACCAGCAGAGCGGGACAGGGGTTTATGAACACTGAAGCTTTCTTT
TRBV7-9	TRBD1	TRBJ2-1	.	16	CASSLWQGAFSNEQFF	TGTGCCAGCAGCTTATGGCAGGGGGCGTTCTCCAATGAGCAGTTCTTC
TRBV19	.	TRBJ1-5	.	17	CASSISNGQSGNQPQHF	TGTGCCAGTAGTATATCAAACGGTCAAAGTGGCAATCAGCCCCAGCATTTT
TRBV5-8	.	TRBJ2-3	.	17	CASSLSGGLAHRDTQYF	TGTGCCAGCAGCTTGTCAGGAGGTCTGGCACACAGGGATACGCAGTATTTT
TRBV5-6	.	TRBJ1-1	.	13	CASSSGVHTEAFF	TGTGCCAGCAGCTCCGGGGTCCACACTGAAGCTTTCTTT
TRBV7-9	.	TRBJ2-1	.	15	CASSLGSGTYNEQFF	TGTGCCAGCAGCTTAGGGAGCGGCACCTACAATGAGCAGTTCTTC
TRBV6-5	.	TRBJ2-7	.	16	CASSFTGTRSSYEQYF	TGTGCCAGCAGTTTCACCGGGACGCGAAGCTCCTACGAGCAGTACTTC
TRBV6-5	TRBD1	TRBJ2-7	.	14	CASSTRDRGHEQYF	TGTGCCAGCAGTACCCGGGACAGGGGCCACGAGCAGTACTTC
TRBV10-3	.	TRBJ2-7	once	14	CAIRTGSAVDEQYF	TGTGCCATCAGGACCGGGTCCGCGGTCGACGAGCAGTACTTC
TRBV9	.	TRBJ1-1	once	14	CASSVVGANTEAFF	TGTGCCAGCAGCGTAGTAGGGGCCAACACTGAAGCTTTCTTT
TRBV6-1	TRBD1	TRBJ1-2	.	17	CASSDRDSEVGYYGYTF	TGTGCCAGCAGTGACAGGGACAGCGAGGTGGGCTACTATGGCTACACCTTC
TRBV29-1	.	TRBJ2-2	.	12	CSVGANTGELFF	TGCAGCGTTGGGGCGAACACCGGGGAGCTGTTTTTT